The source of this T cell receptor beta chain is a study of Graves' ophthalmopathy and Graves' hyperthyroidism. For the study at large: Hyperthyroidism counted as stable given no ophthalmopathy within 18 months of follow-up.

Scientists amplified the TCR beta CDR3 regions from RNA transcripts. In the first round, RT-PCR was carried out with HTBI primers, and a multiplex PCR formed the second round. TCRdb reprocessed the multiplex PCR reads via MiXCR and lists one record per CDR3 protein. The sample holds 450,000 to 600,000 distinct CDR3 sequences, about 35% seen once. Germline V gene lookup returns CDR1 KGHDR and CDR2 SFDVKD. The CDR3 contains 14 residues. V was shortened by 0 bases and J by 5 bases, with 9 bases between the two germline ends. Hyperthyroidism in these 18- to 65-year-old patients was newly diagnosed, lasting under 2 months.

This receptor was taken from an adult man with Graves' hyperthyroidism. The sample taken for sequencing was peripheral blood or thyroid tissue (not recorded which). The gene calls are TRBV24-1 and TRBJ2-5; D perhaps matches TRBD1 (6 bases). The CDR3 DNA is TGTGCCACCAGTGATTTGGGGGGCGGGGAGACCCAGTACTTC. Translating it yields CATSDLGGGETQYF.